The T cell receptor (beta chain) described here comes from a study of T cell responses to AZD1222 COVID-19 vaccine. Study background: It was second doses at about 4 or about 12 weeks that were pooled.

The V gene's germline CDR1 is SGHNT and CDR2 YYREEE (reference sequence). There are 13 residues in the CDR3. Deletions cut 7 bases from V and 5 bases from J, with 15 bases between. With respect to this clone: As yet, its antigen is unknown.

The study, taken as a whole, reports: In all cases, repertoires were sampled only after the peak T cell response. Vaccine-related CD4 TCRs covered spike, predominating at 160-218 and 743-854.

Profiled with immunoSEQ multiplex PCR; TCRdb holds only in-frame clones, not every one. The table has over 150,000 clones, roughly nine tenths seen once. The chain employs TRBV5-4 and TRBJ1-2; TRBD1 is a possible D gene (5 bases). This clonotype was obtained from an adult in good health. Sequencing used peripheral blood, obtained on day 0 of AZD1222 vaccination. CDR3 residues: CASARGGNYGYTF. The CDR3 nucleotides read TGTGCCAGCGCACGGGGGGGAAATTATGGCTACACCTTC.